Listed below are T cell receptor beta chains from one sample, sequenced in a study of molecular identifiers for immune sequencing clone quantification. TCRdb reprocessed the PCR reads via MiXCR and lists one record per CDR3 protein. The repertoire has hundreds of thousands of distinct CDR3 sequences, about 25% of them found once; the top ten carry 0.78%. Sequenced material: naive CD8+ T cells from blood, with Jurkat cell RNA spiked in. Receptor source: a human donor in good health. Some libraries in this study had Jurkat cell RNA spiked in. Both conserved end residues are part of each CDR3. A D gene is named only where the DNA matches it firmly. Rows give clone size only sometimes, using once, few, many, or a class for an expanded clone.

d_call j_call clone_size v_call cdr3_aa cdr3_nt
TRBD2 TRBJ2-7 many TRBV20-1 CSASGLASYEQYF TGCAGTGCTTCCGGACTAGCGTCCTACGAGCAGTACTTC
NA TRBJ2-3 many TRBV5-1 CASSYPIDVAGNSASTDTQYF TGCGCCAGCAGTTACCCAATAGATGTTGCGGGAAACAGCGCTAGCACAGATACGCAGTATTTT
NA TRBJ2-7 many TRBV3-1 CASSPGEAAYEQYF TGTGCCAGCAGCCCCGGTGAGGCCGCCTACGAGCAGTACTTC
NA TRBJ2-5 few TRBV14 CASSPPWSQRGAQETQYF TGTGCCAGCAGCCCCCCTTGGTCGCAAAGGGGAGCTCAAGAGACCCAGTACTTC
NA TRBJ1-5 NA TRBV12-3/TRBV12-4 CASSSSARGNQPQHF TGTGCCAGCAGTTCATCCGCCAGGGGCAATCAGCCCCAGCATTTT
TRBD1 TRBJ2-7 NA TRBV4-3 CASSQDSAGQGFYEQYF TGCGCCAGCAGCCAAGATAGTGCGGGACAGGGCTTTTACGAGCAGTACTTC
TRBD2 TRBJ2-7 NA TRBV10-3 CAISDSASGDEQYF TGTGCCATCAGTGACAGCGCTAGCGGGGACGAGCAGTACTTC
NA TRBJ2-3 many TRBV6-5 CASSYLGEDTQYF TGTGCCAGCAGTTATTTAGGGGAGGATACGCAGTATTTT
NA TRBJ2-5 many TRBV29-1 CSAEGVQETQYF TGCAGCGCTGAGGGAGTACAAGAGACCCAGTACTTC
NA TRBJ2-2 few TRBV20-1 CSARSRSLNTGELFF TGCAGTGCTAGGTCTCGTTCCCTTAACACCGGGGAGCTGTTTTTT
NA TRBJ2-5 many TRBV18 CASSASPNDQETQYF TGTGCCAGCTCCGCCAGTCCGAATGACCAAGAGACCCAGTACTTC
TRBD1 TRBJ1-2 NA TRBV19 CASSIGGTGANYGYTF TGTGCCAGTAGTATAGGCGGGACAGGGGCTAACTATGGCTACACCTTC
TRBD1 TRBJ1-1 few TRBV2 CASSRGQVNTEAFF TGTGCCAGCAGTAGGGGACAGGTGAACACTGAAGCTTTCTTT
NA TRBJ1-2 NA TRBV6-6 CASIPTETNYGYTF TGTGCCAGCATCCCGACTGAAACTAACTATGGCTACACCTTC
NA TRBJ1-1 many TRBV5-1 CASSLESAGAVFFGTEAFF NA
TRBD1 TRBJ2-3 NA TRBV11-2 CASSLTGGAGDAQYF TGTGCCAGCAGCTTAACAGGGGGCGCGGGAGATGCGCAGTATTTT
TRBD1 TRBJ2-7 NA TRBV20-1 CSARGVGTGARDEQYF TGCAGTGCTAGGGGGGTCGGGACAGGGGCCAGGGACGAGCAGTACTTC
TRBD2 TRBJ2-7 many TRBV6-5 CASSYSNPPGTSGNEQYF TGTGCCAGCAGTTACTCCAACCCCCCAGGGACTAGCGGGAACGAGCAGTACTTC
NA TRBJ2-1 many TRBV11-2 CASSLLLEQFF TGTGCCAGCAGCTTACTTTTAGAGCAGTTCTTC
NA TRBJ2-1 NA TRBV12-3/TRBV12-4 CASKPSRGLDEQFF TGTGCCAGCAAACCGAGTAGGGGCCTAGATGAGCAGTTCTTC
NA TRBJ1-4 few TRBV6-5 CASSPDWTEKLFF TGTGCCAGCAGTCCTGACTGGACCGAAAAACTGTTTTTT
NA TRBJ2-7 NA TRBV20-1 CSARAVQGRYEQSF TGCAGTGCTAGAGCTGTGCAGGGGCGTTACGAGCAGTCCTTC
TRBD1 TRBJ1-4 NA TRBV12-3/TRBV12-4 CACRPQGGDPFSTKLFF TGTGCCTGCAGACCACAGGGGGGGGATCCCTTCTCTACGAAACTGTTTTTT
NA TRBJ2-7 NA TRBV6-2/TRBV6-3 CASSYRESDEQYF TGTGCCAGCAGTTACAGGGAGTCAGACGAGCAGTACTTC
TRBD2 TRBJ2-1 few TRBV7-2 CASSNSGGATEQFF TGTGCCAGCAGCAATAGCGGGGGAGCTACTGAGCAGTTCTTC
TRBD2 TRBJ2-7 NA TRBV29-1 CSADGGAGGNEQYF TGCAGCGCTGATGGGGGAGCGGGAGGTAACGAGCAGTACTTC
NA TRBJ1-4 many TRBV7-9 CASSPLTEVANEKLFF TGTGCCAGCAGCCCCCTCACCGAAGTAGCAAATGAAAAACTGTTTTTT